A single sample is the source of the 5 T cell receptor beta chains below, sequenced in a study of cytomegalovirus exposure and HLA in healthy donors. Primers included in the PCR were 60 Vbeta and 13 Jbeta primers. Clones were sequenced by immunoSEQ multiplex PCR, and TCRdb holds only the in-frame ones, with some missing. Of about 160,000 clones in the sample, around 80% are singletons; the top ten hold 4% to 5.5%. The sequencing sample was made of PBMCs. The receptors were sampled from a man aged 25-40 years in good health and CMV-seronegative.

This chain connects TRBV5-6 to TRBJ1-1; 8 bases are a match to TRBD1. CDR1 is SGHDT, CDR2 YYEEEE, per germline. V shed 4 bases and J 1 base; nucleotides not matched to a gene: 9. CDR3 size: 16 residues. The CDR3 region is CASSPRQGRGNTEAFF. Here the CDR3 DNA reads TGTGCCAGCAGCCCCAGACAGGGGCGGGGGAACACTGAAGCTTTCTTT. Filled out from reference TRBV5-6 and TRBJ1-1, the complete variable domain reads DAGVTQSPTHLIKTRGQQVTLRCSPKSGHDTVSWYQQALGQGPQFIFQYYEEEERQRGNFPDRFSGHQFPNYSSELNVNALLLGDSALYLCASSPRQGRGNTEAFFGQGTRLTVV.

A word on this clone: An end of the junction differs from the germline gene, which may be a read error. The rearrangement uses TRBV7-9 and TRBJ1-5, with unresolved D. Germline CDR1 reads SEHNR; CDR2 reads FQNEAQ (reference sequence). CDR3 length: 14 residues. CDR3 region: CSSSLGLGNQPQHF. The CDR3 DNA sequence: TGTTCCAGCAGCTTAGGACTGGGCAATCAGCCCCAGCATTTT.

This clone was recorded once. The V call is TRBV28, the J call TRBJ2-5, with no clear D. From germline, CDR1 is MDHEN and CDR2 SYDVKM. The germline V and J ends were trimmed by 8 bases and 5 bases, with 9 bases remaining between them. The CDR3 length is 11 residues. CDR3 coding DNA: TGTGCCAGCTTTTCGAGGGAGACCCAGTACTTC. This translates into CASFSRETQYF.

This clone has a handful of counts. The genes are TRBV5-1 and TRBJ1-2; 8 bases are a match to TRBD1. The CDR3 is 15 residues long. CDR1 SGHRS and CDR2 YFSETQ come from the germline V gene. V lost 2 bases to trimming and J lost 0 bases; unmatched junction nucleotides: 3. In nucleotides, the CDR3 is TGCGCCAGCAGCTTTGGACAGGGTTCTAACTATGGCTACACCTTC. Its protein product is CASSFGQGSNYGYTF.

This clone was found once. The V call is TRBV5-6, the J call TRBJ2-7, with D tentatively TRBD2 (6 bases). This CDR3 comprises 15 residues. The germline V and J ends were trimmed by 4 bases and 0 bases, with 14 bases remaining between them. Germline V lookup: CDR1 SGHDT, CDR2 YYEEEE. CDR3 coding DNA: TGTGCCAGCAGCGGGGGGTGGGGTAGCTCCTACGAGCAGTACTTC. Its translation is CASSGGWGSSYEQYF.